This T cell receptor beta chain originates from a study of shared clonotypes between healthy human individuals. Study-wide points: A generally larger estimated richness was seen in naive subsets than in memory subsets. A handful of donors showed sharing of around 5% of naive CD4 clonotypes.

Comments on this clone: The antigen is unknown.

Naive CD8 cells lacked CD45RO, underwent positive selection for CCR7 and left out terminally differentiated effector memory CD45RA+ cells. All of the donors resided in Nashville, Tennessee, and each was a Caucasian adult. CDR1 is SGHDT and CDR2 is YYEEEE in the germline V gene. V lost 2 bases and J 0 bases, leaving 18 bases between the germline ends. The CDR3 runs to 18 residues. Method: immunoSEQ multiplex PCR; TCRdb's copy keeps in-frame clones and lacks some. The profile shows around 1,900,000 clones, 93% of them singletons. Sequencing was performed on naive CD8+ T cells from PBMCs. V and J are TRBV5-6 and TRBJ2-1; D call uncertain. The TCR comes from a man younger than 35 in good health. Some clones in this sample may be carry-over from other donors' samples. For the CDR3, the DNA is TGTGCCAGCAGCTTTGGGTTTCTAGGCCAGAGCTCCTACAATGAGCAGTTCTTC. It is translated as CASSFGFLGQSSYNEQFF.